A single sample gave rise to the 28 T cell receptor beta chains below, sequenced in a study of early T cells in non-severe SARS-CoV-2 infection (dated by TCRdb to the early 2020s). Library preparation used 5' RACE. These reads were obtained on a NextSeq 500. The public reads were quality trimmed at Q25 with fastp and then assembled into clones with MiXCR by TCRdb, keeping productive beta chains. Entries that share a CDR3 protein sequence are merged under the most common genes and DNA. In all, the sample holds 50,000 to 60,000 distinct CDR3 sequences, and around 6.6% of those were seen once. The biggest ten clones account for more than 5% of the sample. Here the sequenced sample was whole blood, taken at baseline. These receptors all come from an adult who was a healthcare worker with PCR-confirmed SARS-CoV-2 infection or an uninfected control (not recorded which).

This clonotype has ten or more counts. V usage is TRBV7-6 and J usage is TRBJ2-1, with D tentatively TRBD2 (6 bases). This CDR3 contains 16 residues. The germline gives CDR1 SGHVS, CDR2 FNYEAQ. Trimming took off 1 base at V and 0 bases at J, with 10 bases between the two ends. The CDR3 sequence is CASSLVAGSSYNEQFF. DNA of the CDR3: TGTGCCAGCAGCTTAGTTGCGGGGAGCTCCTACAATGAGCAGTTCTTC. The full variable domain, its missing parts supplied by reference TRBV7-6 and TRBJ2-1, is GAGVSQSPRYKVTKRGQDVALRCDPISGHVSLYWYRQALGQGPEFLTYFNYEAQQDKSGLPNDRFSAERPEGSISTLTIQRTEQRDSAMYRCASSLVAGSSYNEQFFGPGTRLTVL.

This clonotype was seen repeatedly, ten times or more. The chain couples TRBV3-1 to TRBJ1-4; possibly TRBD1 for D (5 bases). Per germline, CDR1 LGHDT and CDR2 YNNKEL (reference sequence). The CDR3 contains 14 residues. V lost 2 bases to trimming and J lost 14 bases, with 18 bases between them. CDR3 nucleotides: TGTGCCAGCAGCCAATTCGGGACGGACGGGATCCTGTTTTTT. Protein: CASSQFGTDGILFF.

There are many counts of this clonotype. The V gene is TRBV3-1, the J gene TRBJ1-3, with 9 bases identical to TRBD1. CDR3 length: 14 residues. J was trimmed by 4 bases and V by 4 bases; bases with no gene match: 2. Germline assignment: CDR1 LGHDT and CDR2 YNNKEL (reference sequence). CDR3 sequence reads: CASSRTGVGNTIYF. The CDR3 DNA follows: TGTGCCAGCAGCCGGACAGGGGTCGGAAACACCATATATTTT.

In regard to this clonotype: The CDR3 does not end in the conserved phenylalanine or tryptophan, so this is likely a read error. The chain uses TRBV4-2 and TRBJ1-2; D remains unclear. Trimming took off 2 bases at V and 6 bases at J, with 10 bases between the two ends. Germline assignment: CDR1 LGHNA and CDR2 YNFKEQ. The CDR3 runs to 13 residues. In nucleotides, the CDR3 is TGTGCCAGCAGCCAATTGACGGGAGATGGCTACACCTGC. This gives the protein CASSQLTGDGYTC.

In its sample, this clonotype was seen many times. The chain employs TRBV14 and TRBJ2-1; 8 bases fit TRBD2. Losses at the gene ends were 6 bases for V and 7 bases for J; bases not matched to a gene: 11. Looked up from germline, CDR1 is SGHDN and CDR2 is FVKESK. CDR3 length: 15 residues. DNA for the CDR3: TGTGCCAGCAGTCAACTGCGGGGGGAGTCTAATGAGCAGTTCTTC. Translated: CASSQLRGESNEQFF.

CDR3: CASTRGGRTGELFF. In nucleotides, the CDR3 is TGTGCCAGCACCCGGGGGGGGCGTACCGGGGAGCTGTTTTTT. The chain uses TRBV7-2 and TRBJ2-2, with 8 bases fitting TRBD2. CDR1 SGHTA and CDR2 FQGNSA come from the germline V gene. Trimming cost V 7 bases and J 5 bases; bases outside gene matches: 6. This CDR3 spans 14 amino acids.

There are many counts of this clonotype. V is TRBV6-5 and J is TRBJ1-1, with D uncertain. Trimming took 4 bases from V and 1 from J, leaving 4 bases between them. The CDR3 has 12 amino acids. Germline CDR1 MNHEY, CDR2 SVGAGI. The DNA for the CDR3 is TGTGCCAGCAGTTCGGGGAACACTGAAGCTTTCTTT. Amino acids: CASSSGNTEAFF.

This clonotype was found many times. This sequence joins TRBV9 and TRBJ1-1; D not resolved. The CDR3 has 14 amino acids. V dropped 4 bases and J dropped 11 bases, with 21 bases sitting between them. CDR1 and CDR2 (germline): SGDLS, YYNGEE. CDR3 coding DNA: TGTGCCAGCAGCCCCCTCCCAGAAGAAGGGAGGGCTTTCTTT. Residues: CASSPLPEEGRAFF.

The sample holds many counts of this clonotype. The chain recombines TRBV6-5 with TRBJ1-2, with TRBD1 identical over 7 bases. CDR3 length: 13 amino acids. Germline V lookup: CDR1 MNHEY, CDR2 SVGAGI. The V segment lost 6 bases and the J segment 3 bases; nucleotides outside the gene matches: 4. CDR3 DNA sequence: TGTGCCAGCAGACCAGACAGGGACTATGGCTACACCTTC. This codes for CASRPDRDYGYTF.

This clonotype came up many times. This sequence joins TRBV30 and TRBJ1-2, with unresolved D. The V gene lost 3 bases and the J gene lost 0 bases, with 8 bases spanning the gap. Per the germline V gene, CDR1 is GTSNPN and CDR2 is SVGIG (reference sequence). The CDR3 consists of 13 residues. The chain's CDR3 is CAWRATANYGYTF. CDR3 bases: TGTGCCTGGAGGGCTACAGCTAACTATGGCTACACCTTC. The full variable domain, its missing parts supplied by reference TRBV30 and TRBJ1-2, is SQTIHQWPATLVQPVGSPLSLECTVEGTSNPNLYWYRQAAGRGLQLLFYSVGIGQISSEVPQNLSASRPQDRQFILSSKKLLLSDSGFYLCAWRATANYGYTFGSGTRLTVV.

This clonotype has at least ten counts. J is TRBJ1-1 and V is TRBV4-3; 7 bases match TRBD1. The J segment lost 2 bases and the V segment lost 0 bases, leaving 3 bases of the junction unmatched. CDR3 length: 15 amino acids. CDR1 LGHNA and CDR2 YSLEER come from the germline V gene. CDR3 sequence reads: CASSQDDRVNTEAFF. Here the CDR3 DNA reads TGCGCCAGCAGCCAAGACGACAGGGTAAACACTGAAGCTTTCTTT.

The V gene is TRBV4-2, the J gene TRBJ1-1; D perhaps matches TRBD1 (5 bases). The CDR3 is made up of 15 amino acids. The ends were cut back, 0 bases at V and 13 bases at J, with 21 bases in the middle. In germline, CDR1 is LGHNA, CDR2 YNFKEQ. The CDR3 bases are TGTGCCAGCAGCCAAGAGGTCCCGGGACGGTTGAAACTTTTCTTT. Its protein product is CASSQEVPGRLKLFF.

In this sample, this clonotype turned up many times. This chain joins TRBV4-2 and TRBJ2-3; 10 bases fit TRBD2. Trimming removed 4 bases from V and 0 bases from J; junction bases left unmatched: 7. Germline lookup yields CDR1 LGHNA and CDR2 YNFKEQ. This CDR3 contains 17 residues. The CDR3 DNA is TGTGCCAGCAGCCTTCTTTTAGCGGGGGGAAGCACAGATACGCAGTATTTT. As protein: CASSLLLAGGSTDTQYF.

There are many counts of this clonotype. The CDR3 region is CSPGGKQGIAQETQYF. As DNA, the CDR3 is TGCAGCCCGGGGGGCAAACAGGGTATTGCACAAGAGACCCAGTACTTC. V and J are TRBV29-1 and TRBJ2-5; D is perhaps TRBD2 (7 bases). Germline assignment: CDR1 SQVTM and CDR2 ANQGSEA. CDR3 length: 16 amino acids. V was shortened by 8 bases and J by 2 bases, with 24 bases between the two germline ends.

The rearrangement joins TRBV7-2 to TRBJ1-3; a weak D match, TRBD1 (5 bases). The CDR3 runs to 15 residues. The germline gives CDR1 SGHTA, CDR2 FQGNSA. The V end was cut by 1 base, the J end by 3 bases, with 10 bases between. The CDR3 loop is CASSLGAGSGNTIYF. In DNA, the CDR3 is TGTGCCAGCAGCTTAGGGGCAGGGAGTGGAAACACCATATATTTT.

This clonotype was detected many times. This chain links TRBV2 with TRBJ2-2; a weak D match, TRBD2 (5 bases). V was trimmed by 4 bases and J by 0 bases, leaving 12 bases between them. The CDR3 totals 16 residues. Germline loops: CDR1 SNHLY, CDR2 FYNNEI. In DNA, the CDR3 is TGTGCCAGCAGTGGAGCGAGCGGCGCGAACACCGGGGAGCTGTTTTTT. This translates into CASSGASGANTGELFF.

This clonotype was seen more than once but under ten times. J is TRBJ1-1 and V is TRBV4-3; D perhaps matches TRBD1 (5 bases). Trimming pared 1 base from V and 11 bases from J, leaving 14 bases between. Per the germline V gene, CDR1 is LGHNA and CDR2 is YSLEER. The CDR3 runs 13 residues. This CDR3 is CASSQGPGERAFF. CDR3 DNA sequence: TGCGCCAGCAGCCAAGGTCCGGGGGAAAGGGCTTTCTTT.

This clonotype was counted at least ten times. This chain uses TRBV29-1 with TRBJ2-6; D is unclear. The CDR3 consists of 11 residues. CDR1 and CDR2 (germline): SQVTM, ANQGSEA. V lost 3 bases, J lost 11 bases, and 8 bases lay in between. The CDR3 loop reads CSVDIGHVLTF. The DNA of the CDR3 is TGCAGCGTTGATATAGGCCACGTCCTGACTTTC.

Many counts were recorded for this clonotype. The junction departs from the called germline gene at one end, perhaps through a read error. V and J are TRBV29-1 and TRBJ2-7, with 8 bases aligning to TRBD1. Germline CDR1 is SQVTM and CDR2 is ANQGSEA. This CDR3 is 13 amino acids long. The CDR3 region is CSVEDRGAYEQYF. The DNA for the CDR3 is TGCAGCGTAGAAGACAGGGGAGCCTACGAGCAGTACTTC.

This clonotype was recorded at least ten times. V is TRBV4-3 and J is TRBJ1-1; no reliable D call. CDR3 length: 15 amino acids. V lost 1 base and J lost 0, with 9 bases in between. Germline V gives CDR1 LGHNA, CDR2 YSLEER. CDR3 sequence reads: CASSQVGEVNTEAFF. CDR3 coding DNA: TGCGCCAGCAGCCAAGTTGGGGAGGTGAACACTGAAGCTTTCTTT.

This clonotype was observed at least ten times. This chain joins TRBV4-3 and TRBJ2-7, with unresolved D. CDR1 and CDR2 (germline): LGHNA, YSLEER. The CDR3 is made up of 16 amino acids. V gave up 1 base and J gave up 0 bases, with 13 bases separating them. The DNA for the CDR3 is TGCGCCAGCAGCCAAGTGTGGGCATTCGACTCCTACGAGCAGTACTTC. This translates into CASSQVWAFDSYEQYF.

This clonotype came up many times. The chain joins TRBV6-5 to TRBJ1-6; D not certain. CDR3 length equals 13 residues. Trimming removed 1 base from V and 8 bases from J, with 6 bases in between. Germline V lookup: CDR1 MNHEY, CDR2 SVGAGI. The CDR3 sequence is CASSYFPDSPLHF. CDR3 coding DNA: TGTGCCAGCAGTTACTTTCCAGATTCACCCCTCCACTTT.

This clonotype was found many times. The V gene is TRBV7-9, the J gene TRBJ2-7; 9 bases map to TRBD2. V shed 10 bases and J 4 bases; nucleotides not matched to a gene: 20. Germline V CDR1 and CDR2: SEHNR, FQNEAQ (reference sequence). The CDR3 consists of 17 residues. Written as DNA, the CDR3 is TGTGCCATCTCATCCCACGGGAGCGGGGGGCCGAAGTACGAGCAGTACTTC. Encoded protein: CAISSHGSGGPKYEQYF.

Many counts were recorded for this clonotype. The chain links TRBV21-1 to TRBJ1-1; the table's TRBD1 call for D was not verified on the DNA. TRBV21-1 is a pseudogene locus. The CDR3 length is 16 residues. The CDR3 nucleotides read TGTGCCAGCAGCAGACGACAGGGCCCGATGAACACTGAAGCTTTCTTT. Translated, it gives CASSRRQGPMNTEAFF.

The rearrangement joins TRBV19 to TRBJ2-1, with D possibly being TRBD2 (5 bases). CDR3 size: 14 residues. CDR1 LNHDA and CDR2 SQIVND come from the germline V gene (reference sequence). Trimming took off 7 bases at V and 9 bases at J, with 19 bases between the two ends. CDR3 amino acids: CASTLPSSNGEQFF. CDR3 coding DNA: TGTGCCAGTACCCTCCCCTCTAGCAATGGTGAGCAGTTCTTC. Using reference TRBV19 and TRBJ2-1 for the parts outside the CDR3, the full variable domain is DGGITQSPKYLFRKEGQNVTLSCEQNLNHDAMYWYRQDPGQGLRLIYYSQIVNDFQKGDIAEGYSVSREKKESFPLTVTSAQKNPTAFYLCASTLPSSNGEQFFGPGTRLTVL.

This rearrangement joins TRBV9 to TRBJ2-2, with D possibly matching TRBD1 (5 bases). Germline V gene lookup returns CDR1 SGDLS and CDR2 YYNGEE. The V end was cut by 4 bases, the J end by 5 bases, with 12 bases between. CDR3 length: 14 residues. As DNA, the CDR3 is TGTGCCAGCAGCACCTCGCCAGGGACCGGGGAGCTGTTTTTT. Its protein is CASSTSPGTGELFF. Looking up the rest from reference TRBV9 and TRBJ2-2 gives the full variable domain: DSGVTQTPKHLITATGQRVTLRCSPRSGDLSVYWYQQSLDQGLQFLIQYYNGEERAKGNILERFSAQQFPDLHSELNLSSLELGDSALYFCASSTSPGTGELFFGEGSRLTVL.

The chain recombines TRBV7-2 with TRBJ1-2; D not resolved. Germline V gives CDR1 SGHTA, CDR2 FQGNSA. V was pared by 2 bases and J by 8 bases, with 9 bases between. The CDR3 sequence is 12 residues long. CDR3 region: CASSLQEGGYTF. For the CDR3, the DNA is TGTGCCAGCAGCTTACAGGAAGGAGGCTACACCTTC. The variable domain in full, with the rest retrieved from reference TRBV7-2 and TRBJ1-2, is GAGVSQSPSNKVTEKGKDVELRCDPISGHTALYWYRQSLGQGLEFLIYFQGNSAPDKSGLPSDRFSAERTGGSVSTLTIQRTQQEDSAVYLCASSLQEGGYTFGSGTRLTVV.

Many counts were recorded for this clonotype. The chain employs TRBV19 and TRBJ2-6, with a weak D call TRBD1 (6 bases). This CDR3 is built from 17 residues. Trimming stripped 3 bases from V and 0 bases from J, with 12 bases between. Germline V gene data show CDR1 as LNHDA and CDR2 as SQIVND (reference sequence). The CDR3: CASSMDRPFSGANVLTF. The CDR3 nucleotides are TGTGCCAGTAGTATGGACAGACCTTTCTCTGGGGCCAACGTCCTGACTTTC.